The 22 T cell receptor beta chains in this list originate from one sample, sequenced in a study of T-cell memory formation after mild COVID-19. MiXCR, run by TCRdb on the 5' RACE reads, gives a single entry per CDR3 protein. The sample lists around 320,000 distinct CDR3 sequences, just under 20% occurring once. Input material: PBMCs or a T cell subset sorted from them (not recorded which). The receptors shown here come from a man aged 18 to 29 who had mild COVID-19 (a few samples of this study predate the infection). Cell type and time point are not known.

This clonotype showed up just a few times. The chain uses TRBV6-5 and TRBJ1-1; D might be TRBD1 (5 bases). V was shortened by 6 bases and J by 1 base, with 15 bases between the two germline ends. CDR1 is MNHEY, CDR2 SVGAGI, per germline. The CDR3 contains 15 residues. DNA for the CDR3: TGTGCCAGCAGCCCGGCCGGACACCCGAACACTGAAGCTTTCTTT. Its protein is CASSPAGHPNTEAFF.

This rearrangement joins TRBV7-2 to TRBJ2-3, with unresolved D. In germline, CDR1 is SGHTA, CDR2 FQGNSA. Trimming cost V 4 bases and J 8 bases, with 16 bases left between them. The CDR3 loop spans 14 amino acids. CDR3 loop: CASSSRPLYGTQYF. Written as DNA, the CDR3 is TGTGCCAGCAGCTCCCGTCCCTTGTATGGTACGCAGTATTTT.

The CDR3 region is CASSSLWGTEAFF. The CDR3 nucleotides are TGTGCCAGCAGCTCCCTTTGGGGCACTGAAGCTTTCTTT. V and J are TRBV11-2 and TRBJ1-1, with unresolved D. This CDR3 is 13 amino acids long. V lost 4 bases and J 4 bases, leaving 10 bases between the germline ends. CDR1 is SGHAT and CDR2 is FQNNGV in the germline V gene.

This clonotype was seen only a few times. The CDR3: CAISEKGRVHETQYF. CDR3 in DNA: TGTGCCATCAGTGAGAAAGGGCGAGTACATGAGACCCAGTACTTC. This chain links TRBV10-3 with TRBJ2-5; D unresolved. This CDR3 spans 15 amino acids. Germline V gene lookup returns CDR1 ENHRY and CDR2 SYGVKD. The germline V and J ends were trimmed by 2 bases and 5 bases, with 15 bases remaining between them.

The V gene is TRBV7-2, the J gene TRBJ1-6; D might be TRBD1 (5 bases). Germline lookup yields CDR1 SGHTA and CDR2 FQGNSA. The CDR3 length is 15 residues. V was clipped by 5 bases and J by 11 bases, with 19 bases between them. The CDR3 here is CASSVRDRGRAPLHF. In DNA, the CDR3 is TGTGCCAGCAGCGTCCGCGACAGAGGAAGGGCACCCCTCCACTTT.

The genes are TRBV6-5 and TRBJ2-2, with TRBD2 matching over 11 bases. This CDR3 contains 16 residues. Germline V gene sequence: CDR1 MNHEY, CDR2 SVGAGI. V lost 0 bases, J lost 6 bases, and 3 bases stayed unmatched. The CDR3 is CASSYSLAGGSGELFF. CDR3 DNA sequence: TGTGCCAGCAGTTACTCCCTAGCGGGGGGTTCCGGGGAGCTGTTTTTT.

This rearrangement joins TRBV6-6 to TRBJ1-1; D may be TRBD1 (6 bases). This CDR3 contains 15 residues. V lost 6 bases to trimming and J lost 2 bases, with 16 bases between them. Germline V gene data show CDR1 as MNHNY and CDR2 as SVGAGI (reference sequence). CDR3 sequence (DNA): TGTGCCAGCAGCATAGACAGGTGGGCCAACACTGAAGCTTTCTTT. It yields the protein CASSIDRWANTEAFF.

This chain uses TRBV6-6 with TRBJ1-2; 9 bases line up with TRBD1. Germline assignment: CDR1 MNHNY and CDR2 SVGAGI (reference sequence). After removal of 6 bases from V and 1 base from J, the junction contained 3 bases not matched to a gene. The CDR3 spans 14 residues. The CDR3 DNA reads as TGTGCCAGCAGGGGGGACAGGGTTAACTATGGCTACACCTTC. Amino acid sequence: CASRGDRVNYGYTF.

This clonotype was recorded a few times. The rearrangement uses TRBV4-3 and TRBJ2-3; D tentatively reads TRBD1 or TRBD2 (5 bases each). Trimming pared 4 bases from V and 6 bases from J, leaving 17 bases between. The CDR3 is made up of 15 amino acids. Germline CDR1 reads LGHNA; CDR2 reads YSLEER. The CDR3 DNA reads as TGCGCCAGCAGCCGATCTGGGACGGGCATGGATACGCAGTATTTT. It specifies CASSRSGTGMDTQYF.

This chain joins TRBV7-2 and TRBJ2-7; D remains ambiguous. Germline CDR1 and CDR2: SGHTA and FQGNSA. There are 15 residues in the CDR3. V lost 4 bases and J lost 5, with 18 bases in between. The CDR3 bases are TGTGCCAGCAGCTACCGTAAGGACCGTCCCCACGAGCAGTACGTC. Its translation: CASSYRKDRPHEQYV.

The rearrangement joins TRBV7-2 to TRBJ2-5; D unclear. The CDR3 runs 13 residues. V was pared by 1 base and J by 4 bases, with 7 bases between. The germline gives CDR1 SGHTA, CDR2 FQGNSA. The CDR3 region is CASSLGYRETQYF. For the CDR3, the DNA is TGTGCCAGCAGCTTAGGATACAGAGAGACCCAGTACTTC. Combining the CDR3 with reference TRBV7-2 and TRBJ2-5 gives the whole variable domain GAGVSQSPSNKVTEKGKDVELRCDPISGHTALYWYRQSLGQGLEFLIYFQGNSAPDKSGLPSDRFSAERTGGSVSTLTIQRTQQEDSAVYLCASSLGYRETQYFGPGTRLLVL.

The genes are TRBV7-3 and TRBJ1-1; tentative D call: TRBD1 (5 bases). Trimming stripped 5 bases from V and 4 bases from J, with 14 bases between. The CDR3 is 14 amino acids. Germline assignment: CDR1 SGHTA and CDR2 FQGTGA. CDR3 nucleotide sequence: TGTGCCAGCAGCCCTGACGCCGGGGGCACTGAAGCTTTCTTT. Translating gives CASSPDAGGTEAFF.

The CDR3 sequence is CASRKGGSIDTEAFF. The CDR3 region has the DNA TGTGCCAGCAGAAAAGGGGGGAGCATAGACACTGAAGCTTTCTTT. The chain uses TRBV5-6 and TRBJ1-1; tentatively, D is TRBD1 (6 bases). V lost 5 bases and J 3 bases, leaving 17 bases between the germline ends. Germline assignment: CDR1 SGHDT and CDR2 YYEEEE. The CDR3 contains 15 residues. Variable domain in full (rest from reference TRBV5-6 and TRBJ1-1): DAGVTQSPTHLIKTRGQQVTLRCSPKSGHDTVSWYQQALGQGPQFIFQYYEEEERQRGNFPDRFSGHQFPNYSSELNVNALLLGDSALYLCASRKGGSIDTEAFFGQGTRLTVV.

This clonotype was seen more than once but under ten times. The genes are TRBV7-2 and TRBJ1-2, with D unclear. The CDR3 is 13 amino acids. Trimming cost V 2 bases and J 3 bases, with 7 bases left between them. The germline CDR1 and CDR2 sequences are SGHTA and FQGNSA. For the CDR3, the DNA is TGTGCCAGCAGCTTAATGGCAGACTATGGCTACACCTTC. It specifies CASSLMADYGYTF.

This chain uses TRBV12-3 or TRBV12-4 with TRBJ1-1; D not certain. This CDR3 has 13 amino acids. Trimming took 3 bases from V and 4 from J, leaving 9 bases between them. CDR3 amino acids: CASSFVYSTEAFF. As DNA, the CDR3 is TGTGCCAGCAGTTTTGTTTATTCCACTGAAGCTTTCTTT.

A few counts support this clonotype. The V and J genes are TRBV7-3 and TRBJ2-5, with D perhaps given as TRBD1 or TRBD2 (5 bases each). V was pared by 5 bases and J by 4 bases, with 17 bases between. The CDR3 covers 15 residues. Germline loops: CDR1 SGHTA, CDR2 FQGTGA. CDR3 amino acids: CASSLSGTLGETQYF. The DNA for the CDR3 is TGTGCCAGCAGCCTCTCCGGGACCCTGGGAGAGACCCAGTACTTC.

This clonotype was detected a few times. The rearrangement uses TRBV24-1 and TRBJ2-1, with 8 bases matching TRBD1. The germline V gene encodes CDR1 KGHDR and CDR2 SFDVKD. This CDR3 region has 16 residues. The junction had 6 bases not matched to a gene; V was cut back by 3 bases and J by 3 bases. Here the CDR3 DNA reads TGTGCCACCAGTGATAGTGCAGGGGGCCTCTACAATGAGCAGTTCTTC. It encodes CATSDSAGGLYNEQFF.

The chain carries TRBV6-6 and TRBJ2-5, with TRBD2 matching over 9 bases. Per germline, CDR1 MNHNY and CDR2 SVGAGI (reference sequence). This CDR3 has 15 residues. The trim removed 2 bases at V and 5 bases at J, leaving 6 bases unmatched. CDR3: CASSYGGTSLETQYF. The CDR3 nucleotides are TGTGCCAGCAGTTACGGAGGGACTAGCTTGGAGACCCAGTACTTC.

This clonotype was counted a few times. The chain has TRBV15 and TRBJ1-4; the match to TRBD1 covers 7 bases. Germline-derived CDR1 and CDR2 are LNHNV and YYDKDF (reference sequence). The CDR3 is 15 amino acids. V was pared by 5 bases and J by 8 bases, with 11 bases of the junction left unmatched. CDR3 coding DNA: TGTGCCACCAGCCGAACAGGGGCGAGCGGAGAAAAACTGTTTTTT. Translated: CATSRTGASGEKLFF.

This clonotype has just a few counts. The CDR3 is CASSLGDSGINQPQHF. CDR3 bases: TGTGCCAGCAGCTTAGGGGACAGTGGTATTAATCAGCCCCAGCATTTT. The chain recombines TRBV7-9 with TRBJ1-5; 7 bases agree with TRBD1. The CDR3 is made up of 16 amino acids. The germline gives CDR1 SEHNR, CDR2 FQNEAQ (reference sequence). The trim removed 1 base at V and 4 bases at J, leaving 7 bases unmatched. The variable domain in full, with the rest retrieved from reference TRBV7-9 and TRBJ1-5, is DTGVSQNPRHKITKRGQNVTFRCDPISEHNRLYWYRQTLGQGPEFLTYFQNEAQLEKSRLLSDRFSAERPKGSFSTLEIQRTEQGDSAMYLCASSLGDSGINQPQHFGDGTRLSIL.

The chain uses TRBV12-3 or TRBV12-4 and TRBJ2-2; D perhaps matches TRBD1 (5 bases). The CDR3 is 11 amino acids. Trimming cost V 9 bases and J 6 bases, with 8 bases left between them. CDR3 protein: CASGAAGELFF. The CDR3 bases are TGTGCCAGTGGGGCCGCCGGGGAGCTGTTTTTT.

The chain joins TRBV5-1 to TRBJ1-4, with 11 nucleotides matching TRBD1. The CDR3 extends over 15 amino acids. Trimming cost V 4 bases and J 11 bases; bases outside gene matches: 10. CDR1 is SGHRS and CDR2 is YFSETQ in the germline V gene. The CDR3 DNA is TGCGCCAGCAGCGACCGGACAGGGGGCAAGGTCAAACTGTTTTTT. It codes for CASSDRTGGKVKLFF. The full variable domain, with the rest looked up from reference TRBV5-1 and TRBJ1-4, is KAGVTQTPRYLIKTRGQQVTLSCSPISGHRSVSWYQQTPGQGLQFLFEYFSETQRNKGNFPGRFSGRQFSNSRSEMNVSTLELGDSALYLCASSDRTGGKVKLFFGSGTQLSVL.